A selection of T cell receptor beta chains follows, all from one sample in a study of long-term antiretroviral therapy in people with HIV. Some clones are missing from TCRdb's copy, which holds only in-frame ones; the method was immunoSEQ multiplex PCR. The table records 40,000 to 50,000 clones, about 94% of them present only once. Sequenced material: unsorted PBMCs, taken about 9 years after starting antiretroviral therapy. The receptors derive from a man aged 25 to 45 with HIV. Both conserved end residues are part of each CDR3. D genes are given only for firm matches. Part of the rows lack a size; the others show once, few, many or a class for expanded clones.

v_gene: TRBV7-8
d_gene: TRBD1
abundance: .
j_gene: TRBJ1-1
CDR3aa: CASSPGQGMYTEAFF
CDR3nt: TGTGCCAGCAGCCCCGGACAGGGGATGTACACTGAAGCTTTCTTT

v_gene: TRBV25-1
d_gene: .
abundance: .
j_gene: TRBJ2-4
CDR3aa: CASSESGDANIQYF
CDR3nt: TGTGCCAGCAGTGAATCCGGGGACGCAAACATTCAGTACTTC

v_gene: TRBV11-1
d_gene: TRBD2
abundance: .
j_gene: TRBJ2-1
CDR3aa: CASSSGTMYNEQFF
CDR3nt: TGTGCCAGCAGTTCCGGGACTATGTACAATGAGCAGTTCTTC

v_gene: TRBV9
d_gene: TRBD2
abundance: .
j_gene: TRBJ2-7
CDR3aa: CASSVTAGSSYEQYF
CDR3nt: TGTGCCAGCAGCGTAACAGCGGGGTCCTCCTACGAGCAGTACTTC

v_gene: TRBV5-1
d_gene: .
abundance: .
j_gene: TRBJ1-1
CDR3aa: CASSLMMLGPTEAFF
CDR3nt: TGCGCCAGCAGCTTGATGATGCTGGGACCAACTGAAGCTTTCTTT

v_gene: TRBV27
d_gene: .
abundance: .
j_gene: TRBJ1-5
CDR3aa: CASSLSPLTLSLPQHF
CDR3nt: TGTGCCAGCAGTTTATCGCCCCTAACCTTGTCTCTGCCCCAGCATTTT

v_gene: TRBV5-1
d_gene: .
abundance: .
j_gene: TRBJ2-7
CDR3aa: CASSLDRWTYEQYF
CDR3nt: TGCGCCAGCAGCTTGGACAGGTGGACCTACGAGCAGTACTTC

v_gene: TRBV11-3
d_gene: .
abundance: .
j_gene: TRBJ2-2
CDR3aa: CASSLGYGGELFF
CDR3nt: TGTGCCAGCAGCTTAGGGTATGGCGGGGAGCTGTTTTTT

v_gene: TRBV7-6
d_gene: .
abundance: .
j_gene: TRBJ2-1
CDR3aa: CASSLVGGPYNEQFF
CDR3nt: TGTGCCAGCAGCTTAGTTGGGGGCCCGTACAATGAGCAGTTCTTC

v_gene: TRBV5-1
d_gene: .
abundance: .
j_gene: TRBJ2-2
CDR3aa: CASSSRGSTGELFF
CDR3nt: TGCGCCAGCAGCTCCCGGGGGTCCACCGGGGAGCTGTTTTTT

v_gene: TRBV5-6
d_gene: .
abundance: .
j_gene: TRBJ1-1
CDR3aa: CASSPRVHTEAFF
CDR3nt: TGTGCCAGCAGCCCCAGGGTCCACACTGAAGCTTTCTTT

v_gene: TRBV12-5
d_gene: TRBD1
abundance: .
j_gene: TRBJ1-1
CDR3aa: CASGLAGGTEAFF
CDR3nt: TGTGCTAGTGGTTTGGCAGGGGGCACTGAAGCTTTCTTT

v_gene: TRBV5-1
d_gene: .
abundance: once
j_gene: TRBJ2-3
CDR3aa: CATLWVSPAALSSTDTQYF
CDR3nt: TGCGCCACCCTGTGGGTCTCCCCCGCAGCCCTGTCTAGCACAGATACGCAGTATTTT

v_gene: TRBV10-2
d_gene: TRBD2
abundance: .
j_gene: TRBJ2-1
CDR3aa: CASSVAGDLNEQFF
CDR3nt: TGCGCCAGCAGTGTAGCGGGGGACCTCAATGAGCAGTTCTTC

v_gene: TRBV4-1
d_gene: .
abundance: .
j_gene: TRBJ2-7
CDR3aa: CASSHGGENEQYF
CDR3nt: TGCGCCAGCAGCCACGGTGGGGAAAACGAGCAGTACTTC

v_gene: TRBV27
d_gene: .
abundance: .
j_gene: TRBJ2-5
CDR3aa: CASSLWPGARETQYF
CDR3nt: TGTGCCAGCAGTTTATGGCCCGGGGCAAGGGAGACCCAGTACTTC

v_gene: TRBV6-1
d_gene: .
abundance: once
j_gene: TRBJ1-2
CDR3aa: CASSEYRVLRGYTF
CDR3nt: TGTGCCAGCAGTGAGTATAGGGTTCTACGTGGCTACACCTTC

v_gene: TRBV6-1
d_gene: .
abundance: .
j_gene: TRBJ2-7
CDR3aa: CASSEQPGHTYEQYF
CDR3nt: TGTGCCAGCAGTGAACAGCCGGGACATACCTACGAGCAGTACTTC

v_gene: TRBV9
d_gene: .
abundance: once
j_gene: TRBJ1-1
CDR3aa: CASSASGISGAEAFF
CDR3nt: TGTGCCAGCAGCGCCTCCGGTATCTCCGGAGCTGAAGCTTTCTTT

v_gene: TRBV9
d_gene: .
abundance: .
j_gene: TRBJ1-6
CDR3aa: CASAGVVPPLHF
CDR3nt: TGTGCCAGCGCGGGGGTAGTCCCACCCCTCCACTTT

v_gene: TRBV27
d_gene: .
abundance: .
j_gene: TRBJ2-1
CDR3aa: CASSLFGGIHNEQFF
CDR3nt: TGTGCCAGCAGTTTATTTGGGGGGATACACAATGAGCAGTTCTTC

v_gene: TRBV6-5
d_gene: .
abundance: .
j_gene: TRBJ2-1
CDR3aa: CASSYNFLNEQFF
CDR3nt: TGTGCCAGCAGTTACAACTTCCTCAATGAGCAGTTCTTC

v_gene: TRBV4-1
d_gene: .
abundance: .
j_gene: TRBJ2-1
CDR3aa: CASSQELIYNEQFF
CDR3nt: TGCGCCAGCAGCCAAGAACTTATCTACAATGAGCAGTTCTTC

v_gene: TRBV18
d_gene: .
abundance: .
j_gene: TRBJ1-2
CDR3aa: CASSPDGQTNYGYTF
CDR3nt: TGTGCCAGCTCACCAGACGGACAGACTAACTATGGCTACACCTTC

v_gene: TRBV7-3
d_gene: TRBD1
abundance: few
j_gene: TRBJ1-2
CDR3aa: CASSLLPGQGFGGYTF
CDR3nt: TGTGCCAGCAGCCTCTTACCGGGACAGGGCTTCGGAGGCTACACCTTC

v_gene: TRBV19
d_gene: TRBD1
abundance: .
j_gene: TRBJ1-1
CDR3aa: CASSIAGGNTEAFF
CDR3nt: TGTGCCAGTAGTATCGCAGGGGGAAACACTGAAGCTTTCTTT

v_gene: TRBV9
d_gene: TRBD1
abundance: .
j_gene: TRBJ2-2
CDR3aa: CASSPRDRGDGELFF
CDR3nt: TGTGCCAGCAGCCCCCGGGACAGGGGAGACGGGGAGCTGTTTTTT

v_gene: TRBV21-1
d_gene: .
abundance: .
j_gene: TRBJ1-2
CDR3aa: CASRDRGHLYGYTF
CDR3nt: TGTGCCAGCAGGGACAGGGGGCATCTCTATGGCTACACCTTC

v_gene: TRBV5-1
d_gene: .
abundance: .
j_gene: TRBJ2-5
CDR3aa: CASSLGGSREETQYF
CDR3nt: TGCGCCAGCAGCTTAGGGGGGAGTAGGGAAGAGACCCAGTACTTC

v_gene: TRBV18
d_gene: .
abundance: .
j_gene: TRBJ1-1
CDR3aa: CASSLQDSTEAFF
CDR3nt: TGTGCCAGCTCCCTACAGGACAGCACTGAAGCTTTCTTT

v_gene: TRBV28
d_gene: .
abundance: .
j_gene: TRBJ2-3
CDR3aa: CASSFSSSSADTQYF
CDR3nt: TGTGCCAGCAGTTTTTCGTCGAGCAGCGCAGATACGCAGTATTTT

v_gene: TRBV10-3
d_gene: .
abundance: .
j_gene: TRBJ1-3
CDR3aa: CAISGQAHSGNTIYF
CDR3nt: TGTGCCATCAGTGGACAGGCGCACTCTGGAAACACCATATATTTT

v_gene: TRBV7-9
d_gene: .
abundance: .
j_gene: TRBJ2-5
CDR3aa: CASSFVSGETQYF
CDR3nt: TGTGCCAGCAGCTTTGTCTCCGGGGAGACCCAGTACTTC

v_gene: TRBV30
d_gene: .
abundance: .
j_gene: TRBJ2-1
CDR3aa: CAWIRRGAGNEQFF
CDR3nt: TGTGCCTGGATAAGGAGGGGGGCGGGCAATGAGCAGTTCTTC

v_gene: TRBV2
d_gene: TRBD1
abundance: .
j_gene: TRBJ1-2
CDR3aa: CASREGQLNYGYTF
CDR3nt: TGTGCCAGCAGGGAGGGACAGCTTAACTATGGCTACACCTTC

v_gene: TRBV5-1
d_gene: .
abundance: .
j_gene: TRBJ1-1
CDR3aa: CASSLGWGENTEAFF
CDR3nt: TGCGCCAGCAGCTTGGGGTGGGGGGAGAACACTGAAGCTTTCTTT

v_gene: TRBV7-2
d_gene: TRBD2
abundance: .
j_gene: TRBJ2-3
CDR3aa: CASSSSLPSGGARTDTQYF
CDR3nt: TGTGCCAGCAGCTCCTCTTTGCCGAGCGGGGGGGCCAGGACAGATACGCAGTATTTT